These T cell receptor beta chains were read from a single sample in a study of blood T cell repertoires in COVID-19. The data were produced by immunoSEQ multiplex PCR, yet TCRdb's version contains in-frame clones alone and is incomplete. Found here are about 260,000 clones, approximately 86% of them singletons; the top ten hold about 9.2%. Sequenced: peripheral blood. All receptors derive from a man in his forties who had recovered from COVID-19. The conserved cysteine and the conserved F or W are not part of the CDR3 here. Fields, in order: clone size, CDR3 length, V gene, J gene, CDR3 protein. Only part of the rows carry a size: once, few, many, or a class if the clone is expanded.

size: once
length: 13
V: TRBV6-5
J: TRBJ2-1
CDR3: ASSPSGLASNEQF

size: NA
length: 10
V: TRBV27
J: TRBJ2-2
CDR3: ASRGDTGELF

size: NA
length: 14
V: TRBV21-1
J: TRBJ1-1
CDR3: ASSATGTPLNTEAF

size: NA
length: 14
V: TRBV5-6
J: TRBJ2-6
CDR3: ASSLEGTFGANVLT

size: NA
length: 13
V: TRBV7-2
J: TRBJ1-2
CDR3: ASSLVQGTNYGYT

size: NA
length: 10
V: TRBV30
J: TRBJ2-1
CDR3: AWSVRGTSPF

size: NA
length: 16
V: TRBV5-6
J: TRBJ2-1
CDR3: ASSGNPRLAGGPGEQF

size: NA
length: 13
V: TRBV6-5
J: TRBJ2-1
CDR3: ASRGQGAGYNEQF

size: NA
length: 9
V: TRBV5-5
J: TRBJ2-1
CDR3: ASSLQTSQF

size: few
length: 13
V: TRBV9
J: TRBJ1-6
CDR3: ASSVAPGGNSPLH

size: NA
length: 14
V: TRBV7-9
J: TRBJ2-1
CDR3: ASSFTGGSSYNEQF

size: NA
length: 10
V: TRBV7-8
J: TRBJ1-3
CDR3: ATRSSGNTIY

size: NA
length: 14
V: TRBV4-3
J: TRBJ2-1
CDR3: ASSHGAGGAVDEQF

size: NA
length: 13
V: TRBV9
J: TRBJ2-7
CDR3: ASSVKAGASYEQY

size: NA
length: 13
V: TRBV11-2
J: TRBJ2-1
CDR3: ASSTLAGFTVEQF

size: NA
length: 13
V: TRBV6-2/TRBV6-3
J: TRBJ2-1
CDR3: ASSYGTLRYNEQF

size: few
length: 12
V: TRBV5-1
J: TRBJ1-2
CDR3: ASSPPYDSQGYT

size: NA
length: 15
V: TRBV6-1
J: TRBJ2-6
CDR3: ASSEVAGGPGANVLT

size: NA
length: 13
V: TRBV30
J: TRBJ1-2
CDR3: AWSVLGGRGYGYT

size: NA
length: 13
V: TRBV7-2
J: TRBJ1-5
CDR3: GGGASKDSYQPQH

size: NA
length: 13
V: TRBV7-2
J: TRBJ2-5
CDR3: ASSYLDRGQETQY

size: NA
length: 15
V: TRBV7-2
J: TRBJ2-1
CDR3: ASSLWATTTVPNEQF

size: NA
length: 14
V: TRBV19
J: TRBJ2-3
CDR3: ASSPLGLLLTDTQY

size: NA
length: 13
V: TRBV27
J: TRBJ2-3
CDR3: ASSRPGLVADTQY

size: NA
length: 12
V: TRBV27
J: TRBJ2-7
CDR3: ASSLVYPQGEQY

size: NA
length: 13
V: TRBV5-6
J: TRBJ1-6
CDR3: ASSLSPGSSKPLH

size: NA
length: 15
V: TRBV19
J: TRBJ2-3
CDR3: ASSMPPLAWGGDTQY

size: NA
length: 11
V: TRBV9
J: TRBJ2-5
CDR3: ASSPPRGETQY

size: NA
length: 13
V: TRBV7-9
J: TRBJ2-3
CDR3: ASIVQDNRRDTQY

size: NA
length: 14
V: TRBV6-5
J: TRBJ2-7
CDR3: ASSYSGAGPPSEQY

size: NA
length: 11
V: TRBV7-2
J: TRBJ2-7
CDR3: ASSLGLDYEQY

size: NA
length: 14
V: TRBV9
J: TRBJ2-1
CDR3: ASSPLEGMGYNEQF

size: NA
length: 11
V: TRBV9
J: TRBJ1-1
CDR3: ASSKQGDTEAF

size: NA
length: 14
V: TRBV5-1
J: TRBJ1-6
CDR3: ASSLEPVEDNSPLH

size: NA
length: 12
V: TRBV19
J: TRBJ1-2
CDR3: ASSLPGQAYGYT

size: NA
length: 14
V: TRBV5-1
J: TRBJ1-5
CDR3: ASTLPPAYSNQPQH

size: NA
length: 12
V: TRBV18
J: TRBJ1-1
CDR3: ASSGGQLNTEAF

size: NA
length: 11
V: TRBV6-5
J: TRBJ2-7
CDR3: ASSRGSSGEQY

size: NA
length: 13
V: TRBV15
J: TRBJ1-2
CDR3: ATSRRGQGAWGYT

size: once
length: 12
V: TRBV13
J: TRBJ2-7
CDR3: ASSLGQGSHEQY

size: few
length: 10
V: TRBV12-3/TRBV12-4
J: TRBJ1-5
CDR3: ASSPTGGIKH

size: few
length: 12
V: TRBV20-1
J: TRBJ2-3
CDR3: SASWLSRVDTQY

size: few
length: 13
V: TRBV5-1
J: TRBJ1-5
CDR3: ASSLAPGGNQPQH

size: NA
length: 11
V: TRBV5-5
J: TRBJ2-2
CDR3: AKTGVNTGELF

size: NA
length: 12
V: TRBV10-1
J: TRBJ2-1
CDR3: ASPPGVREKEQF

size: NA
length: 11
V: TRBV5-8
J: TRBJ1-2
CDR3: ASSPDRDYGYT

size: NA
length: 12
V: TRBV12-5
J: TRBJ2-5
CDR3: ASGLGREYETQY

size: NA
length: 16
V: TRBV7-2
J: TRBJ2-4
CDR3: ASSFSGRGPIAKNIQY

size: once
length: 12
V: TRBV4-3
J: TRBJ1-1
CDR3: ASSPGTFNTEAF

size: NA
length: 10
V: TRBV19
J: TRBJ2-7
CDR3: ASSIVSGWQY

size: once
length: 14
V: TRBV6-6
J: TRBJ2-2
CDR3: ASRDEARGWSGELF

size: NA
length: 13
V: TRBV27
J: TRBJ1-2
CDR3: ASSLWGGKNYGYT

size: once
length: 13
V: TRBV6-5
J: TRBJ1-4
CDR3: ASSYPRGFNEKLF

size: once
length: 10
V: TRBV7-9
J: TRBJ1-1
CDR3: ASSLGRSEAF

size: NA
length: 14
V: TRBV4-3
J: TRBJ1-6
CDR3: ASSQDPGSYNSPLH